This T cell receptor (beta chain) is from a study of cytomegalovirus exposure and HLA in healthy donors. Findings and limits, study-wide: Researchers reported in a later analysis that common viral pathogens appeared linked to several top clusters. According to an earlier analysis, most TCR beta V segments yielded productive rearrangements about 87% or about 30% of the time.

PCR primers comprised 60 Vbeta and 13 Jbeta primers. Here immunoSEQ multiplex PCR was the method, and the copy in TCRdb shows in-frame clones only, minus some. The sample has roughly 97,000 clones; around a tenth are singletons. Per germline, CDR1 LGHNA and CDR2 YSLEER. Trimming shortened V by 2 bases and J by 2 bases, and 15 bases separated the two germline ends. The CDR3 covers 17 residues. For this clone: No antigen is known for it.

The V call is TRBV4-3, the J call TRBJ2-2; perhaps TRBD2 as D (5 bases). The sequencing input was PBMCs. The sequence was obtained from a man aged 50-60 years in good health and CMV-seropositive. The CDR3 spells CASSQSGEAANTGELFF. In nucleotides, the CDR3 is TGCGCCAGCAGCCAATCCGGGGAAGCGGCCAACACCGGGGAGCTGTTTTTT.